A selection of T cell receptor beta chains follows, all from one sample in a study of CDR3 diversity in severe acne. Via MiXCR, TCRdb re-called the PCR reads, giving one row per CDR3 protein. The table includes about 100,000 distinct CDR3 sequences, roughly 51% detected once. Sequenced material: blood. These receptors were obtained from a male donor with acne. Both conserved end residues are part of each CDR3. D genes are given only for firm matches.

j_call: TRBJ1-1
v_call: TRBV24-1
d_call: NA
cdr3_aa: CASTHAGNTEAFF

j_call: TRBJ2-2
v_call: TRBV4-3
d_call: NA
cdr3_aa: CASSQELGDPTGELFF

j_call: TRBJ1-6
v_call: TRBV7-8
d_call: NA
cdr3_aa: CASSLDALTLHF

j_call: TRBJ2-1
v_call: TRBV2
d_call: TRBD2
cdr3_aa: CASTSGGYNEQFF

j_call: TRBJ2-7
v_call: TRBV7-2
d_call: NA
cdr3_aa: CASSLVLAPGEQYF

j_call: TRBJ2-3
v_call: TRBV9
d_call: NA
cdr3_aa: CASSVLDNTDTQYF

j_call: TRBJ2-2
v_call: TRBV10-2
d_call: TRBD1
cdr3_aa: CASSPGTANSGELFF

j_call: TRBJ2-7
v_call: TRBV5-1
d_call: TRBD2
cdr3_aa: CASSIGLAGVDEQYF

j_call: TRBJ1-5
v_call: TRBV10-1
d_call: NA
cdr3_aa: CASSESKWARQPQHF

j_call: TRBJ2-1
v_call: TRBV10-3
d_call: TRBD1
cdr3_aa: CATSERGQGDEQSF

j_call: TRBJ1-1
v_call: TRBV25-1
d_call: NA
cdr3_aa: CAWRGVGAEAFF

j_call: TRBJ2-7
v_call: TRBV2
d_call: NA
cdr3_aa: CASGDREQYF

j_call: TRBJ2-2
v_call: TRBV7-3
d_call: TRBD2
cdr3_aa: CASSVGTSGRRTGELFF

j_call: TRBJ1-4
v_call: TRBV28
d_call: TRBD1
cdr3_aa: CASSPNDRGSGEKLFF

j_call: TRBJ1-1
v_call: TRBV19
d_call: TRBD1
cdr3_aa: CASSSQGVGTEAFF

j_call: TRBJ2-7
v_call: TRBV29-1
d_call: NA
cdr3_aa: CSVERVPYEQYF